Presented here are 30 T cell receptor beta chains from one specimen sequenced in a study of blood T cell repertoires in COVID-19. Method: immunoSEQ multiplex PCR; TCRdb's copy keeps in-frame clones and lacks some. The table includes 240,000 or so clones, approximately 82% detected once. The sample comprised peripheral blood. Receptors were obtained from a woman older than 75 with acute or convalescent COVID-19.

CDR3 DNA sequence: TGTGCCAGCAGTTACGGGGGGAAGGTGCCCTCGATCGAGCAGTACTTC. Protein: CASSYGGKVPSIEQYF. J is TRBJ2-7 and V is TRBV6-2 or TRBV6-3; TRBD2 might be the D (6 bases). The CDR3 consists of 16 residues. CDR1 and CDR2 from the germline V gene are MNHEY and SVGEGT. Deletions cut 2 bases from V and 6 bases from J, with 20 bases between.

This clone was seen a handful of times. The chain combines TRBV6-5 with TRBJ1-2, with D possibly being TRBD1 (5 bases). Per germline, CDR1 MNHEY and CDR2 SVGAGI. This CDR3 is built from 15 residues. Trimming stripped 4 bases from V and 2 bases from J, with 14 bases between. CDR3 in DNA: TGTGCCAGCAGTTGGGGCAGCCTGTGGAACTATGGCTACACCTTC. Its translation: CASSWGSLWNYGYTF.

This clone was counted between two and nine times. The chain combines TRBV19 with TRBJ2-2; D not certain. V lost 2 bases and J lost 1, with 5 bases in between. The CDR3 is made up of 14 amino acids. Looked up from germline, CDR1 is LNHDA and CDR2 is SQIVND (reference sequence). The CDR3 protein is CASSIQKNTGELFF. CDR3 DNA: TGTGCCAGTAGTATACAGAAGAACACCGGGGAGCTGTTTTTT.

The chain recombines TRBV5-6 with TRBJ1-4; D ambiguous. The V gene's germline CDR1 is SGHDT and CDR2 YYEEEE. This CDR3 comprises 15 residues. Between the trimmed V and J ends, which lost 7 bases and 7 bases, there was a span of 20 bases. The CDR3 sequence: CASSFRSLEAEKLFF. CDR3 nucleotides: TGTGCCAGCTCCTTCCGCAGCTTGGAGGCTGAAAAACTGTTTTTT.

J is TRBJ1-2 and V is TRBV12-3 or TRBV12-4; TRBD1 matches 7 bases. After removal of 2 bases from V and 8 bases from J, the junction contained 2 bases not matched to a gene. The CDR3 is 12 residues long. The CDR3 sequence: CASSLQGEGYTF. The CDR3 DNA follows: TGTGCCAGCAGTTTACAGGGGGAAGGCTACACCTTC.

This clone was found a few times. The chain has TRBV5-5 and TRBJ2-1, with 7 bases fitting TRBD2. Germline CDR1 reads SGHKS; CDR2 reads YYEKEE (reference sequence). This CDR3 region has 16 residues. With 2 bases clipped from V and 6 bases from J, the junction kept 11 bases outside the gene matches. CDR3 nucleotide sequence: TGTGCCAGCAGCTTAGGAACGGGAGGACCACTCAATGAGCAGTTCTTC. As protein: CASSLGTGGPLNEQFF.

In nucleotides, the CDR3 is TGTGCCAGCAGCCAAGAGGAAGCGGGAGGGTACAATGAGCAGTTCTTC. This sequence encodes CASSQEEAGGYNEQFF. The chain links TRBV4-2 to TRBJ2-1; 10 bases fit TRBD2. The CDR3 length is 16 residues. Trimming cost V 0 bases and J 4 bases; bases outside gene matches: 3. Germline-derived CDR1 and CDR2 are LGHNA and YNFKEQ.

This chain links TRBV2 with TRBJ2-7; D uncertain. Germline V CDR1 and CDR2: SNHLY, FYNNEI. The CDR3 is made up of 14 amino acids. Trimming took off 7 bases at V and 0 bases at J, with 13 bases between the two ends. The CDR3: CASKLDLSSYEQYF. In DNA form, the CDR3 reads TGTGCCAGCAAGTTAGACTTGAGCTCCTACGAGCAGTACTTC.

V usage is TRBV7-6 and J usage is TRBJ2-1, with 7 bases lining up with TRBD1. V lost 5 bases and J lost 14; bases outside the gene matches: 12. The CDR3 sequence is 13 residues long. Germline V lookup: CDR1 SGHVS, CDR2 FNYEAQ. The CDR3 here is CASSVRDSREKFF. CDR3 in DNA: TGTGCCAGCAGCGTCCGGGACAGCCGAGAGAAGTTCTTC.

The rearrangement joins TRBV18 to TRBJ1-6; 7 positions agree with TRBD1. The CDR3 totals 14 residues. V lost 4 bases, J lost 6 bases, and 3 bases stayed unmatched. Germline assignment: CDR1 KGHSH and CDR2 LQKENI. DNA for the CDR3: TGTGCCAGCTCACAAGACAGGGTTAATTCACCCCTCCACTTT. Residues: CASSQDRVNSPLHF.

This chain connects TRBV7-2 to TRBJ1-4; D possibly corresponds to TRBD1 (5 bases). Germline V gene lookup returns CDR1 SGHTA and CDR2 FQGNSA. The CDR3 has 16 residues. Between the trimmed V and J ends, which lost 1 base and 0 bases, there was a span of 9 bases. The CDR3 is CASSLGQGATNEKLFF. In DNA form, the CDR3 reads TGTGCCAGCAGCTTAGGTCAGGGTGCAACTAATGAAAAACTGTTTTTT. Together with reference TRBV7-2 and TRBJ1-4, the CDR3 gives the full variable domain: GAGVSQSPSNKVTEKGKDVELRCDPISGHTALYWYRQSLGQGLEFLIYFQGNSAPDKSGLPSDRFSAERTGGSVSTLTIQRTQQEDSAVYLCASSLGQGATNEKLFFGSGTQLSVL.

This chain connects TRBV3-1 (or the pseudogene TRBV3-2) to TRBJ2-7; 10 bases fit TRBD1. J lost 3 bases, V lost 4 bases, and 9 bases had no gene match. Germline V gene lookup returns CDR1 LGHDT and CDR2 YNNKEL (reference sequence). This CDR3 region has 16 residues. The CDR3 sequence is CASSPSDRGALYEQYF. The CDR3 nucleotides read TGTGCCAGCAGCCCCTCGGACAGGGGGGCTCTCTACGAGCAGTACTTC.

This clone was detected a few times. This chain links TRBV15 with TRBJ1-5; D gene uncertain. V was shortened by 0 bases and J by 1 base, with 13 bases between the two germline ends. From germline, CDR1 is LNHNV and CDR2 YYDKDF (reference sequence). The CDR3 has 17 amino acids. The CDR3 sequence is CATSRDPRESSNQPQHF. The CDR3 DNA is TGTGCCACCAGCAGAGATCCACGGGAGAGCAGCAATCAGCCCCAGCATTTT.

This clone was found once. This sequence joins TRBV27 and TRBJ2-2; 11 positions match TRBD1. The CDR3 contains 16 residues. CDR1 and CDR2 (germline): MNHEY, SMNVEV (reference sequence). The trim removed 3 bases at V and 3 bases at J, leaving 3 bases unmatched. The CDR3 DNA reads TGTGCCAGCAGTTTGTGGACAGGGGGCGACACCGGGGAGCTGTTTTTT. Its translation: CASSLWTGGDTGELFF.

This chain connects TRBV5-1 to TRBJ2-7; 12 bases map to TRBD2. The length of the CDR3 is 15 residues. Germline V gene lookup returns CDR1 SGHRS and CDR2 YFSETQ. J was trimmed by 9 bases and V by 4 bases; bases with no gene match: 11. The CDR3 DNA sequence: TGCGCCAGCAGCCCTTCGTCTAGCGGGGGGGCCGGGCAGTACTTC. Amino acid sequence: CASSPSSSGGAGQYF.

This clone was counted between two and nine times. The rearrangement uses TRBV5-4 and TRBJ1-2; TRBD1 matches at 7 bases. The CDR3 loop spans 14 amino acids. The germline CDR1 and CDR2 sequences are SGHNT and YYREEE (reference sequence). V shed 4 bases and J 6 bases; nucleotides not matched to a gene: 9. The DNA for the CDR3 is TGTGCCAGCAGCACCCGAAAGGGGGCTCATGGCTACACCTTC. It translates to CASSTRKGAHGYTF. Combining the CDR3 with reference TRBV5-4 and TRBJ1-2 gives the whole variable domain ETGVTQSPTHLIKTRGQQVTLRCSSQSGHNTVSWYQQALGQGPQFIFQYYREEENGRGNFPPRFSGLQFPNYSSELNVNALELDDSALYLCASSTRKGAHGYTFGSGTRLTVV.

A few counts support this clone. The chain links TRBV2 to TRBJ1-1; 8 bases agree with TRBD1. Germline values: CDR1 SNHLY, CDR2 FYNNEI. With V trimmed by 6 bases and J by 5 bases, 2 bases remained unmatched. The length of the CDR3 is 12 residues. The CDR3 sequence: CASRRTGTEAFF. DNA for the CDR3: TGTGCCAGCAGAAGGACAGGGACTGAAGCTTTCTTT.

The V gene is TRBV11-3, the J gene TRBJ2-5; D ambiguous. The germline CDR1 and CDR2 sequences are SGHNT and YENEEA. V gave up 1 base and J gave up 1 base, with 7 bases separating them. The CDR3 is made up of 14 amino acids. In DNA, the CDR3 is TGTGCCAGCAGCTTAGGAGGCTCCCAAGAGACCCAGTACTTC. Its translation: CASSLGGSQETQYF.

The chain combines TRBV7-8 with TRBJ2-7; TRBD2 matches 7 bases. The germline gives CDR1 SGHVS, CDR2 FQNEAQ. This CDR3 has 15 residues. The J segment lost 4 bases and the V segment lost 2 bases, leaving 8 bases of the junction unmatched. The CDR3 DNA reads as TGTGCCAGCAGCTTATTTGGCGGGAGTTCGTACGAGCAGTACTTC. Its translation is CASSLFGGSSYEQYF.

The rearrangement joins TRBV19 to TRBJ2-7, with D possibly matching TRBD1 (5 bases). The CDR3 sequence is 14 residues long. Trimming pared 5 bases from V and 7 bases from J, leaving 18 bases between. Germline V gives CDR1 LNHDA, CDR2 SQIVND (reference sequence). The CDR3 sequence is CASSASGPPGEQYF. In DNA form, the CDR3 reads TGTGCCAGTAGTGCATCCGGGCCCCCAGGGGAGCAGTACTTC.

The count of this clone is one. The rearrangement links TRBV7-2 to TRBJ1-6, with D possibly TRBD1 on 6 matching bases. The CDR3 runs to 18 residues. Between the trimmed V and J ends, which lost 5 bases and 2 bases, there was a span of 19 bases. Germline-derived CDR1 and CDR2 are SGHTA and FQGNSA. CDR3 nucleotide sequence: TGTGCCAGCAGCCCCCGGGGACAAACACGCACCTATAATTCACCCCTCCACTTT. It codes for CASSPRGQTRTYNSPLHF.

The table lists this clone with a few counts. V gene TRBV6-2 or TRBV6-3 combines with J gene TRBJ2-5; the match to TRBD1 covers 11 bases. Germline V CDR1 and CDR2: MNHEY, SVGEGT. CDR3 length: 15 amino acids. V gave up 2 bases and J gave up 3 bases; unmatched junction bases: 2. CDR3 protein: CASSYGTGGKETQYF. CDR3 DNA: TGTGCCAGCAGTTACGGGACAGGGGGGAAAGAGACCCAGTACTTC.

As to this clone: Other DNA sequences in this specimen translate into the identical CDR3. This chain links TRBV5-1 with TRBJ1-2; 9 bases are a match to TRBD1. The V gene end was trimmed by 3 bases and the J gene end by 4 bases; junction bases not matched to a gene: 4. This CDR3 has 14 residues. The germline V gene encodes CDR1 SGHRS and CDR2 YFSETQ. In DNA, the CDR3 is TGCGCCAGCAGCTCTACAGGGGGCAGCTATGGCTACACCTTC. Translation: CASSSTGGSYGYTF.

V and J are TRBV3-1 (or the pseudogene TRBV3-2) and TRBJ2-7, with a tentative D call TRBD1 (6 bases). CDR1 and CDR2 from the germline V gene are LGHDT and YNNKEL (reference sequence). V was clipped by 3 bases and J by 3 bases, with 12 bases between them. This CDR3 has 14 amino acids. The CDR3 coding sequence is TGTGCCAGCAGCCATACTTCAGGGGACTACGAGCAGTACTTC. It encodes CASSHTSGDYEQYF.

Worth noting for this clone: A single base is all that separates this from a far larger clone, so a read error is likely. This sequence joins TRBV6-2 or TRBV6-3 and TRBJ2-2; 13 bases map to TRBD2. The germline V gene encodes CDR1 MNHEY and CDR2 SVGEGT. The CDR3 is 15 amino acids. V shed 6 bases, J shed 4 bases, and the junction held 2 bases outside the gene matches. DNA of the CDR3: TGTGCCAGCAGCCGGACTAGCGGGAGCACCGGGGAGCTGTTTTTT. Translating gives CASSRTSGSTGELFF.

The chain has TRBV28 and TRBJ1-6, with unresolved D. Germline-derived CDR1 and CDR2 are MDHEN and SYDVKM. The CDR3 spans 15 residues. Trimming took 5 bases from V and 6 from J, leaving 14 bases between them. Here the CDR3 DNA reads TGTGCCAGCAGTCCCTTCCGGTCGCGTAATTCACCCCTCCACTTT. Protein product: CASSPFRSRNSPLHF.

This chain connects TRBV30 to TRBJ2-1, with 12 bases identical to TRBD2. CDR3 length: 14 amino acids. The V gene's germline CDR1 is GTSNPN and CDR2 SVGIG (reference sequence). V gave up 3 bases and J gave up 7 bases; unmatched junction bases: 4. CDR3 coding DNA: TGTGCCTGGAGGACTAGCGGGAGAGATAATGAGCAGTTCTTC. Translation gives CAWRTSGRDNEQFF.

This chain uses TRBV11-2 with TRBJ2-3, with 9 nucleotides matching TRBD1. Looked up from germline, CDR1 is SGHAT and CDR2 is FQNNGV. This CDR3 has 15 amino acids. The V segment lost 5 bases and the J segment 6 bases; nucleotides outside the gene matches: 9. The CDR3 spells CASSTQGARLDTQYF. The CDR3 DNA sequence: TGTGCCAGCAGCACACAGGGGGCACGGTTGGATACGCAGTATTTT.

The rearrangement uses TRBV5-1 and TRBJ2-3, with D perhaps matching TRBD1 (6 bases). Germline lookup yields CDR1 SGHRS and CDR2 YFSETQ. V lost 0 bases to trimming and J lost 2 bases, with 10 bases between them. The CDR3 consists of 15 residues. CDR3 sequence: CASSLDRASTDTQYF. The CDR3 region has the DNA TGCGCCAGCAGCTTGGACAGGGCCTCCACAGATACGCAGTATTTT.

This clone appeared a single time. The rearrangement uses TRBV7-2 and TRBJ2-7; 8 bases agree with TRBD2. The germline CDR1 and CDR2 sequences are SGHTA and FQGNSA. This CDR3 has 15 residues. V dropped 1 base and J dropped 6; count of bases not matched to a gene: 8. CDR3 loop: CASSLVLAGGGEQYF. The CDR3 bases are TGTGCCAGCAGCTTAGTACTTGCGGGAGGTGGCGAGCAGTACTTC. Full variable domain (missing parts from reference TRBV7-2 and TRBJ2-7): GAGVSQSPSNKVTEKGKDVELRCDPISGHTALYWYRQSLGQGLEFLIYFQGNSAPDKSGLPSDRFSAERTGGSVSTLTIQRTQQEDSAVYLCASSLVLAGGGEQYFGPGTRLTVT.